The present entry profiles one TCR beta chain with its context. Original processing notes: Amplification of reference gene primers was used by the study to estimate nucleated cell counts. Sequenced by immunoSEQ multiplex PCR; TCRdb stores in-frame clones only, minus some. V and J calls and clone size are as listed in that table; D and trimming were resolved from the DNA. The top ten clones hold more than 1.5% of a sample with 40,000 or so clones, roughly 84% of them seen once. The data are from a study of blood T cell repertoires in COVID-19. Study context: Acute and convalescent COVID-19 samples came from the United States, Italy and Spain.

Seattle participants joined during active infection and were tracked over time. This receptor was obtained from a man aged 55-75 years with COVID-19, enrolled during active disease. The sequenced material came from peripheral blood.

This CDR3 reads CASSILEGAYTEAFF. DNA for the CDR3: TGTGCCAGCAGCATTCTAGAGGGGGCGTACACTGAAGCTTTCTTT. The rearrangement links TRBV28 to TRBJ1-1, with 7 bases aligning to TRBD1. The V segment lost 6 bases and the J segment 3 bases; nucleotides outside the gene matches: 10. This CDR3 contains 15 residues. Germline assignment: CDR1 MDHEN and CDR2 SYDVKM.